These T cell receptor beta chains were read from a single sample in a study of control samples from healthy donors and cancer patients. Clones were sequenced by immunoSEQ multiplex PCR, and TCRdb holds only the in-frame ones, with some missing. The sample has some 150,000 clones; roughly 94% are singletons. Material for sequencing was blood. The receptors here all came from a middle-aged man in good health. Each CDR3 is given with its conserved first and last residue. D genes are given only for firm matches. Clone size is shown for a subset of rows, as once, few, many or a class of expanded clone.

- | 17 | TRBJ2-1 | - | TRBV11-2 | TGTGCCAGCAGCTATCCCGGACAGCGAAGCTCCTACAATGAGCAGTTCTTC | CASSYPGQRSSYNEQFF
- | 13 | TRBJ1-2 | - | TRBV11-1 | TGTGCCAGCAGCTTAGGACATGGGTATGGCTACACCTTC | CASSLGHGYGYTF
- | 11 | TRBJ2-7 | - | TRBV20-1 | TGCAGTGCTAGAGATGCCCTCGAGCAGTACTTC | CSARDALEQYF
once | 17 | TRBJ1-6 | - | TRBV27 | TGTGCCAGCAGTGCCCAGCTAACAAGCTCCTATAATTCACCCCTCCACTTT | CASSAQLTSSYNSPLHF
- | 15 | TRBJ2-3 | TRBD2 | TRBV6-5 | TGTGCCAGCAGTTACTCGCTAGCGGGGAGTAGAACGCAGTATTTT | CASSYSLAGSRTQYF
- | 16 | TRBJ2-5 | - | TRBV14 | TGTGCCAGCAGCCAAGCGAGGGGGGCATCGGTAGAGACCCAGTACTTC | CASSQARGASVETQYF
- | 14 | TRBJ1-3 | TRBD1 | TRBV9 | TGTGCCAGCAGGTCCGGGACAGGGTCGAACACCATATATTTT | CASRSGTGSNTIYF
- | 14 | TRBJ2-2 | - | TRBV13 | TGTGCCAGCAGCCCCGGTGTAAACACCGGGGAGCTGTTTTTT | CASSPGVNTGELFF
- | 14 | TRBJ1-3 | - | TRBV4-1 | TGCGCCAGCAGCCCCCAGGGTTCTGGAAACACCATATATTTT | CASSPQGSGNTIYF
- | 14 | TRBJ2-1 | TRBD1 | TRBV9 | TGTGCCAGCAGCTCCCGGGACAGCTACAATGAGCAGTTCTTC | CASSSRDSYNEQFF
once | 15 | TRBJ1-2 | TRBD1 | TRBV5-6 | TGTGCCAGCAGCTTGCTCAGGGGGCGTTCGGATGGCTACACCTTC | CASSLLRGRSDGYTF
- | 14 | TRBJ1-6 | TRBD1 | TRBV6-5 | TGTGCCAGCAGTAGCCGACAGGGTAATTCACCCCTCCACTTT | CASSSRQGNSPLHF
few | 16 | TRBJ2-7 | TRBD2 | TRBV28 | TGTGCCAGTAATACCCCCTCCGGGACTAGCGGTTACGAGCAGTACTTC | CASNTPSGTSGYEQYF
- | 19 | TRBJ2-6 | TRBD1 | TRBV18 | TGTGCCAGCTCACCACTGGGACAGGGGGCAGGTTCTGGGGCCAACGTCCTGACTTTC | CASSPLGQGAGSGANVLTF
- | 14 | TRBJ1-1 | TRBD1 | TRBV18 | TGTGCCAGCTCACTGACAGGGGCCGGGACTGAAGCTTTCTTT | CASSLTGAGTEAFF
- | 15 | TRBJ2-3 | TRBD2 | TRBV27 | TGTGCCAGCAGAAACTGGGGCGGGGGGGCTGATACGCAGTATTTT | CASRNWGGGADTQYF
- | 17 | TRBJ2-1 | - | TRBV14 | TGTGCCAGCAGTCTTGAACAGGGTTGGGGTATTACAACTGAGCAGTTCTTC | CASSLEQGWGITTEQFF
- | 13 | TRBJ2-2 | - | TRBV7-2 | TGTGCCAGCAGCTTAGAGGGAACCGGGGAGCTGTTTTTT | CASSLEGTGELFF
- | 14 | TRBJ1-5 | - | TRBV6-6 | TGTGCCAGCAGTTACGGGGTGGGCAATCAGCCCCAGCATTTT | CASSYGVGNQPQHF
- | 12 | TRBJ1-2 | - | TRBV7-9 | TGTGCCAGCAGCACAGAACAGAGTGGCTACACCTTC | CASSTEQSGYTF
- | 14 | TRBJ1-1 | - | TRBV10-3 | TGTGCCATCAGTGATACGGGGGCGAACACTGAAGCTTTCTTT | CAISDTGANTEAFF
- | 12 | TRBJ1-2 | - | TRBV6-5 | TGTGCCAGCGGGTTTCCGGGGGGTGGCTACACCTTC | CASGFPGGGYTF
- | 14 | TRBJ1-5 | - | TRBV6-6 | TGTGCCAGCAGCGCACAGGCGCTCGCTCAGCCCCAGCATTTT | CASSAQALAQPQHF
- | 15 | TRBJ2-2 | TRBD1 | TRBV11-3 | TGTGCCAGCAGCTCCCCGGGACAGGGGCCCGGGGAGCTGTTTTTT | CASSSPGQGPGELFF
- | 14 | TRBJ2-7 | - | TRBV4-1 | TGCGCCAGCAGCCAAGAGGGTGGTGGGGACGAGCAGTACTTC | CASSQEGGGDEQYF
- | 15 | TRBJ1-3 | - | TRBV4-1 | TGCGCCAGCAGCCCTAAATGGGGTTCTGGAAACACCATATATTTT | CASSPKWGSGNTIYF
once | 13 | TRBJ2-1 | TRBD1 | TRBV30 | TGTGCCTGGGGGACAGGGGGCTACAATGAGCAGTTCTTC | CAWGTGGYNEQFF
- | 17 | TRBJ1-5 | TRBD1 | TRBV28 | TGTGCCAGCAGGCGGGACAGTTCCCAGGGGGGCAATCAGCCCCAGCATTTT | CASRRDSSQGGNQPQHF
- | 15 | TRBJ2-3 | TRBD2 | TRBV28 | TGTGCCAGCAGTTCGCTGGGACTAGCGCAAGATACGCAGTATTTT | CASSSLGLAQDTQYF
- | 14 | TRBJ1-5 | - | TRBV10-2 | TGCGCCAGCAGTCTAGGACAGAACAATCAGCCCCAGCATTTT | CASSLGQNNQPQHF
once | 22 | TRBJ2-1 | TRBD2 | TRBV5-1 | TGCGCCAGCAGCTTGTCCGCGGTATGGTCTAGCGGTTTTCTTAGCTCCTACAATGAGCAGTTCTTC | CASSLSAVWSSGFLSSYNEQFF
- | 15 | TRBJ2-3 | - | TRBV24-1 | TGTGCCACCAGTGATTTACGGACAGAGGCAGATACGCAGTATTTT | CATSDLRTEADTQYF
- | 13 | TRBJ2-1 | TRBD1 | TRBV19 | TGTGCCAGTGGGACAGGGGCATGGAATGAGCAGTTCTTC | CASGTGAWNEQFF
- | 17 | TRBJ2-7 | TRBD1 | TRBV5-6 | TGTGCCAGCAGCTCCGGGACAGGGGGCGAAGATTTCTACGAGCAGTACTTC | CASSSGTGGEDFYEQYF
- | 14 | TRBJ1-1 | - | TRBV11-1 | TGTGCCAGCAGCCGGGGACGGATGAACACTGAAGCTTTCTTT | CASSRGRMNTEAFF
- | 14 | TRBJ2-1 | - | TRBV10-3 | TGTGCCATCAGTGAGTCTTCCGGCTACAATGAGCAGTTCTTC | CAISESSGYNEQFF
- | 14 | TRBJ1-3 | TRBD1 | TRBV16 | TGTGCCAGCAGCCCCACAGGGGTAGGAAACACCATATATTTT | CASSPTGVGNTIYF
- | 16 | TRBJ2-3 | TRBD2 | TRBV30 | TGTGCCTGGAGTGTTCGAGCGGGAGTGAGCACAGATACGCAGTATTTT | CAWSVRAGVSTDTQYF